The 17 T cell receptor beta chains presented below share a single source sample, sequenced in a study of CD8+ T cells in alopecia areata. Treatment indicated: oral pan-JAK inhibitor, 5-10 mg twice daily. Extracted RNA was reverse transcribed into cDNA, the sequencing template. This table comes from immunoSEQ multiplex PCR, and its TCRdb copy is limited to in-frame clones, with some not included. The table lists fewer than 150,000 clones, around 54% of them singletons. Material: CD4+ T cells sorted from blood, obtained at week 24, from a patient treated with tofacitinib. The receptor source for this set is a human donor with alopecia areata.

This chain links TRBV4-1 with TRBJ2-1; perhaps TRBD2 as D (5 bases). CDR1 is MGHRA and CDR2 is YSYEKL in the germline V gene. V lost 0 bases and J 7 bases, leaving 7 bases between the germline ends. CDR3 length equals 13 residues. The CDR3: CASSQEPGNEQFF. As DNA, the CDR3 is TGCGCCAGCAGCCAAGAACCGGGGAATGAGCAGTTCTTC.

The J gene is TRBJ2-7, the V gene TRBV29-1; 8 bases fit TRBD1. The CDR3 has 13 residues. Germline V gene data show CDR1 as SQVTM and CDR2 as ANQGSEA. V dropped 6 bases and J dropped 3; count of bases not matched to a gene: 7. CDR3 amino acids: CSVGLGQGYEQYF. The CDR3 DNA reads TGCAGCGTCGGGCTTGGACAGGGCTACGAGCAGTACTTC.

The rearrangement links TRBV2 to TRBJ1-1; 8 nucleotides align to TRBD1. J gave up 7 bases and V 7 bases, and 8 bases lay outside the gene matches. The germline V gene has CDR1 SNHLY and CDR2 FYNNEI. This CDR3 region has 13 residues. DNA of the CDR3: TGTGCCAGCAACGAGCAGGGGACAGGTGAAGCTTTCTTT. Protein: CASNEQGTGEAFF.

The chain joins TRBV29-1 to TRBJ1-1; D ambiguous. The CDR3 has 12 residues. Trimming took 4 bases from V and 1 from J, leaving 7 bases between them. Germline assignment: CDR1 SQVTM and CDR2 ANQGSEA. CDR3 coding DNA: TGCAGCGTTGGAACACGGAACACTGAAGCTTTCTTT. This codes for CSVGTRNTEAFF.

This chain uses TRBV5-1 with TRBJ2-1; D is unclear. The germline gives CDR1 SGHRS, CDR2 YFSETQ. The germline V and J ends were trimmed by 6 bases and 8 bases, with 18 bases remaining between them. There are 14 residues in the CDR3. In DNA form, the CDR3 reads TGCGCCAGCATCCCGGGCCTAACCGGCGATGAGCAGTTCTTC. It is translated as CASIPGLTGDEQFF.

This rearrangement joins TRBV7-2 to TRBJ2-7; D is undetermined. The CDR3 spans 13 residues. Looked up from germline, CDR1 is SGHTA and CDR2 is FQGNSA. With 2 bases removed from V and 3 bases from J, the gap between germline ends came to 8 bases. The CDR3 nucleotides read TGTGCCAGCAGCTTATCCCCCCTCTACGAGCAGTACTTC. Residues: CASSLSPLYEQYF.

The rearrangement links TRBV5-6 to TRBJ1-2; no clear D gene. In germline, CDR1 is SGHDT, CDR2 YYEEEE. Trimming pared 4 bases from V and 4 bases from J, leaving 17 bases between. The CDR3 consists of 15 residues. Written as DNA, the CDR3 is TGTGCCAGCAGCCCAGATCGGGGATTTGGCTATGGCTACACCTTC. Amino acid sequence: CASSPDRGFGYGYTF.

In this sample, this clone turned up once. This chain joins TRBV30 and TRBJ2-7; weak D call: TRBD1 (5 bases). This CDR3 contains 11 residues. Germline V gene lookup returns CDR1 GTSNPN and CDR2 SVGIG (reference sequence). V shed 4 bases and J shed 5 bases, with 9 bases lying between them. CDR3 in DNA: TGTGCCTGGACAGGGTTGAACGAGCAGTACTTC. Encoded protein: CAWTGLNEQYF.

The chain couples TRBV5-1 to TRBJ2-3; D unresolved. Germline V gene sequence: CDR1 SGHRS, CDR2 YFSETQ. V was shortened by 3 bases and J by 0 bases, with 8 bases between the two germline ends. The CDR3 runs 14 residues. CDR3 protein: CASSSRASTDTQYF. The CDR3 nucleotides read TGCGCCAGCAGCTCTAGAGCTAGCACAGATACGCAGTATTTT.

The chain links TRBV29-1 to TRBJ2-3; tentative D call: TRBD1 (6 bases). Deletions cut 6 bases from V and 0 bases from J, with 16 bases between. The germline gives CDR1 SQVTM, CDR2 ANQGSEA. The CDR3 is 15 residues long. The CDR3 DNA reads as TGCAGCGTCCAACAGGGTCACAGCAGCACAGATACGCAGTATTTT. Amino acids: CSVQQGHSSTDTQYF.

This clone showed up just a few times. CDR3 in amino acids: CASSQEGDRGRAGELFF. CDR3 bases: TGTGCCAGCAGCCAAGAGGGGGACAGGGGCAGGGCCGGGGAGCTGTTTTTT. This chain links TRBV4-2 with TRBJ2-2, with 10 bases fitting TRBD1. This CDR3 has 17 amino acids. V lost 0 bases, J lost 6 bases, and 7 bases stayed unmatched. Germline CDR1 reads LGHNA; CDR2 reads YNFKEQ.

The V and J genes are TRBV9 and TRBJ1-6, with a tentative D call TRBD1 (5 bases). V shed 0 bases and J shed 8 bases, with 12 bases lying between them. Looked up from germline, CDR1 is SGDLS and CDR2 is YYNGEE. CDR3 length: 15 amino acids. CDR3 nucleotides: TGTGCCAGCAGCGTAGTGGGGGGGGACCATTCACCCCTCCACTTT. Protein: CASSVVGGDHSPLHF.

This clone was recorded once. The CDR3 DNA sequence: TGCAGCGTTGTTAATCGGGGCGGAGCTTTCTTT. Translating gives CSVVNRGGAFF. The chain recombines TRBV29-1 with TRBJ1-1, with a tentative D call TRBD1 (5 bases). The V end was cut by 4 bases, the J end by 10 bases, with 13 bases between. The CDR3 consists of 11 residues. Per germline, CDR1 SQVTM and CDR2 ANQGSEA.

The chain recombines TRBV5-6 with TRBJ1-5; D not certain. Germline V gene data show CDR1 as SGHDT and CDR2 as YYEEEE. V shed 5 bases and J shed 1 base, with 10 bases lying between them. The CDR3 length is 14 residues. CDR3 amino acids: CASSLGQSNQPQHF. DNA for the CDR3: TGTGCCAGCAGTCTCGGCCAGAGCAATCAGCCCCAGCATTTT.

This chain uses TRBV2 with TRBJ2-5; 10 positions agree with TRBD1. Germline values: CDR1 SNHLY, CDR2 FYNNEI. There are 15 residues in the CDR3. V shed 6 bases and J 5 bases; nucleotides not matched to a gene: 9. The DNA for the CDR3 is TGTGCCAGCAGCTCCGGGACAGGGGACGGCGAGACCCAGTACTTC. Translation gives CASSSGTGDGETQYF.

Concerning this clone: The identical CDR3 is also encoded by other nucleotide sequences in the sample. The J gene is TRBJ2-3, the V gene TRBV5-1, with TRBD1 matching over 12 bases. The CDR3 is 16 amino acids. Trimming at V came to 3 bases and at J to 1 base, leaving 3 bases not matched to a gene. The germline V gene has CDR1 SGHRS and CDR2 YFSETQ. This CDR3 is CASSSGQGAGTDTQYF. The DNA for the CDR3 is TGCGCCAGCAGCTCGGGACAGGGGGCCGGCACAGATACGCAGTATTTT.

J is TRBJ1-5 and V is TRBV6-6; no firm D call. The ends were cut back, 0 bases at V and 7 bases at J, with 10 bases in the middle. CDR1 MNHNY and CDR2 SVGAGI come from the germline V gene (reference sequence). The CDR3 spans 14 residues. CDR3 loop: CASSYSILDQPQHF. The CDR3 DNA sequence: TGTGCCAGCAGTTACTCGATACTTGACCAGCCCCAGCATTTT.